This T cell receptor beta chain came from a study of immune evolution from preneoplasia to lung adenocarcinoma. About the study: HLA loss of heterozygosity: about 7% AIS, more than 14% MIA, around 33% ADC, none AAH.

With 3 bases clipped from V and 0 bases from J, the junction kept 3 bases outside the gene matches. Germline V CDR1 and CDR2: KGHSH, LQKENI. The CDR3 spans 16 residues. The data were produced by immunoSEQ multiplex PCR, yet TCRdb's version contains in-frame clones alone and is incomplete. Counted here are over 11,000 clones, approximately 80% occurring once; the ten biggest clones make up roughly 3.9%. Patients had resection in Japan or China between the mid-2010s and the late 2010s. Study-wide points: Later-stage lesions appeared to have more T cells, more diversity, less clonality.

On this clone itself: Antigen unknown.

This chain joins TRBV18 and TRBJ2-4; 9 bases line up with TRBD1. The sequence derives from a person aged 70 to 85 with lung adenocarcinoma. The specimen was FFPE minimally invasive lung adenocarcinoma tissue. CDR3 in amino acids: CASSPRDRVAKNIQYF. DNA for the CDR3: TGTGCCAGCTCACCCCGGGACAGGGTAGCCAAAAACATTCAGTACTTC.